This note documents a single T cell receptor (beta chain) sequence. Its antigen is still unknown. One junction end does not reproduce the germline sequence, and a read error may be involved. The data were produced by immunoSEQ multiplex PCR, yet TCRdb's version contains in-frame clones alone and is incomplete. The table has under 75,000 clones, 92% seen once. This sample was taken from a study of OX40 agonist ivuxolimab in advanced cancers. Study context: Hepatocellular carcinoma, melanoma, renal cell or head and neck cancer occurred in dose-escalation patients. A male proportion of under 90% was recorded, with mean age approximately 57 years and range roughly 23 to 90. Study-level points and caveats: In the 0.1 to 3.0 mg/kg range, CD4+ and CD8+ blood T cells had expanded clonally by week 6. Compared with CD4+, CD8+ T cells on average had more expanded clones.

The CDR3 length is 13 residues. Looked up from germline, CDR1 is SGHNT and CDR2 is YENEEA. The rearrangement joins TRBV11-3 to TRBJ2-1, with D unresolved. Sequenced here: CD4+ or CD8+ T cells sorted from blood, sampled in a trial of the OX40 agonist ivuxolimab. This receptor was obtained from an adult with an advanced solid tumor such as melanoma, head and neck, liver or kidney cancer. The CDR3 nucleotides read TGTGCCAGCAGTTTAGGGTGGGGCAATGAGCAGTTCTTC. Its protein is CASSLGWGNEQFF.